The TCR beta chain under discussion was sequenced for a study of cytomegalovirus exposure and HLA in healthy donors. The PCR had 60 Vbeta and 13 Jbeta primers. Authors' processing steps: Unique TCR beta chains totaled some 81 million in a later count, with roughly 11 million of them shared. Repertoires were generated with immunoSEQ multiplex PCR, while TCRdb's copy carries only in-frame clones and drops some. V, J and clone size reflect that table, while D and trimming were determined from the DNA. The repertoire includes under 150,000 clones, 70% to 80% of them detected once, and 2.9% sits in the top ten. Study outcomes and limitations: Most TCR sequences proved rare, with some public TCRs found in many donors. A link between a missense DCLRE1C variant and TCR beta V- and J-gene trimming emerged from a later analysis.

The ends were cut back, 2 bases at V and 2 bases at J, with 7 bases in the middle. The CDR3 spans 14 residues. Germline V gene sequence: CDR1 ENHRY, CDR2 SYGVKD. With respect to this clone: What it binds is unknown.

The clonotype originates from a human donor in good health. The J gene is TRBJ1-3, the V gene TRBV10-3; D uncertain. The specimen was PBMCs. The CDR3 loop reads CAISEMGAGNTIYF. The DNA for the CDR3 is TGTGCCATCAGTGAGATGGGAGCTGGAAACACCATATATTTT.